These 28 T cell receptor beta chains were sequenced from one sample in a study of T cells in narcolepsy. The table came from immunoSEQ multiplex PCR; TCRdb's copy has only in-frame clones and leaves some out. The table lists about 24,000 clones, 55% to 80% of them singletons, with around 10% in the top ten. Material for sequencing was memory (CD45RA-) CD4+ T cells from blood. Every receptor here comes from a human donor in good health.

V and J are TRBV2 and TRBJ2-5; the D is unclear. Germline loops: CDR1 SNHLY, CDR2 FYNNEI. The CDR3 length is 9 residues. V gave up 8 bases and J gave up 4 bases, with 2 bases separating them. CDR3 DNA sequence: TGTGCCAGCGGAGAGACCCAGTACTTC. It is translated as CASGETQYF.

This chain connects TRBV6-5 to TRBJ1-1; D is uncertain. The V gene's germline CDR1 is MNHEY and CDR2 SVGAGI. V lost 8 bases to trimming and J lost 3 bases, with 10 bases between them. The CDR3 loop spans 12 amino acids. CDR3 sequence (DNA): TGTGCCAGCCGCCGGTCGGACACTGAAGCTTTCTTT. It codes for CASRRSDTEAFF.

In its sample, this clone was seen a few times. The rearrangement joins TRBV7-8 to TRBJ2-1; no firm D call. Germline V CDR1 and CDR2: SGHVS, FQNEAQ. Trimming stripped 4 bases from V and 3 bases from J, with 7 bases between. The CDR3 runs to 13 residues. The chain's CDR3 is CASSSGDYNEQFF. As DNA, the CDR3 is TGTGCCAGCAGCTCTGGGGACTACAATGAGCAGTTCTTC.

This chain connects TRBV7-2 to TRBJ1-2; D is possibly TRBD1 (5 bases). The germline V and J ends were trimmed by 2 bases and 4 bases, with 17 bases remaining between them. The CDR3 has 16 residues. Germline CDR1 and CDR2: SGHTA and FQGNSA. The CDR3 sequence: CASSLLGAFGAYGYTF. DNA of the CDR3: TGTGCCAGCAGCTTACTGGGTGCATTTGGGGCCTATGGCTACACCTTC. The variable domain in full, with the rest retrieved from reference TRBV7-2 and TRBJ1-2, is GAGVSQSPSNKVTEKGKDVELRCDPISGHTALYWYRQSLGQGLEFLIYFQGNSAPDKSGLPSDRFSAERTGGSVSTLTIQRTQQEDSAVYLCASSLLGAFGAYGYTFGSGTRLTVV.

V and J are TRBV6-1 and TRBJ1-1, with unresolved D. V lost 2 bases, J lost 5 bases, and 9 bases lay in between. The CDR3 is 13 residues long. Germline V gene sequence: CDR1 MNHNS, CDR2 SASEGT. The CDR3 DNA reads as TGTGCCAGCAGTGAATTGTGGGGAACTGAAGCTTTCTTT. Protein: CASSELWGTEAFF.

V is TRBV5-4 and J is TRBJ2-3; TRBD2 might be the D (5 bases). Germline CDR1 reads SGHNT; CDR2 reads YYREEE (reference sequence). The CDR3 covers 15 residues. Between the trimmed V and J ends, which lost 7 bases and 2 bases, there was a span of 17 bases. The CDR3 is CASSPGGPSTDTQYF. For the CDR3, the DNA is TGTGCCAGCTCCCCGGGCGGGCCCTCCACAGATACGCAGTATTTT.

The genes are TRBV5-4 and TRBJ1-1; D is ambiguous. Germline V CDR1 and CDR2: SGHNT, YYREEE (reference sequence). Trimming left V 4 bases short and J 3 bases short, with 10 bases between. There are 13 residues in the CDR3. CDR3 bases: TGTGCCAGCAGCATTGACACACACACTGAAGCTTTCTTT. Protein product: CASSIDTHTEAFF.

V and J are TRBV7-8 and TRBJ1-2; a weak D match, TRBD1 (5 bases). Germline values: CDR1 SGHVS, CDR2 FQNEAQ. Trimming stripped 4 bases from V and 7 bases from J, with 13 bases between. The CDR3 loop spans 13 amino acids. The DNA of the CDR3 is TGTGCCAGCAGCTCCAGGGAAGGCTTTGGCTACACCTTC. It codes for CASSSREGFGYTF.

CDR3 sequence (DNA): TGTGCCAGCAGCGGACAGGGTGGGAACACTGAAGCTTTCTTT. It yields the protein CASSGQGGNTEAFF. The rearrangement links TRBV5-4 to TRBJ1-1, with 8 bases fitting TRBD1. The V gene's germline CDR1 is SGHNT and CDR2 YYREEE (reference sequence). Trimming took 4 bases from V and 1 from J; bases not matched to a gene: 3. This CDR3 spans 14 amino acids.

This clone was counted a single time. V is TRBV5-6 and J is TRBJ2-4; TRBD2 is a possible D gene (5 bases). Trimming took off 0 bases at V and 8 bases at J, with 12 bases between the two ends. The CDR3 is 14 amino acids. The germline V gene has CDR1 SGHDT and CDR2 YYEEEE. The CDR3 coding sequence is TGTGCCAGCAGCTTGGGCCGGGGTGTGGACATTCAGTACTTC. Amino acid sequence: CASSLGRGVDIQYF.

The chain uses TRBV2 and TRBJ1-2, with D possibly TRBD1 on 5 matching bases. The ends were cut back, 6 bases at V and 5 bases at J, with 10 bases in the middle. Germline V gene data show CDR1 as SNHLY and CDR2 as FYNNEI. CDR3 size: 12 residues. The CDR3 here is CASSPGQYGYTF. The CDR3 DNA is TGTGCCAGCAGCCCAGGGCAATATGGCTACACCTTC.

The chain uses TRBV6-5 and TRBJ2-7; a weak D match, TRBD2 (6 bases). The CDR3 has 15 residues. The V gene lost 6 bases and the J gene lost 1 base, with 16 bases spanning the gap. Germline V lookup: CDR1 MNHEY, CDR2 SVGAGI. The CDR3 sequence is CASSDSGPLSYEQYF. DNA for the CDR3: TGTGCCAGCAGCGATAGCGGCCCGTTATCCTACGAGCAGTACTTC.

Of note for this clone: One junction end disagrees with the germline gene, perhaps due to a read error. The rearrangement uses TRBV7-9 and TRBJ2-5; a possible D gene is TRBD2 (5 bases). Germline-derived CDR1 and CDR2 are SEHNR and FQNEAQ (reference sequence). The CDR3 consists of 12 residues. In DNA form, the CDR3 reads TGTGCCAGCAGCCGACTTGGCGGAGGCGAGAACTTC. Translation: CASSRLGGGENF.

The gene calls are TRBV6-1 and TRBJ1-6; TRBD1 aligns across 12 bases. The trim removed 7 bases at V and 9 bases at J, leaving 7 bases unmatched. The CDR3 totals 15 residues. CDR1 and CDR2 (germline): MNHNS, SASEGT. CDR3 nucleotide sequence: TGTGCCAGCATCGCCGGGACAGGGGGCTCTTCACCCCTCCACTTT. Amino acids: CASIAGTGGSSPLHF.

The chain's CDR3 is CASQRTGSYEQYF. In DNA, the CDR3 is TGTGCCAGTCAACGGACAGGGAGTTACGAGCAGTACTTC. The rearrangement joins TRBV7-9 to TRBJ2-7, with TRBD1 matching 8 bases. The CDR3 has 13 amino acids. After removal of 9 bases from V and 4 bases from J, the junction contained 8 bases not matched to a gene. From germline, CDR1 is SEHNR and CDR2 FQNEAQ (reference sequence).

On this clone itself: Other DNA variants within this sample encode the same CDR3. The CDR3 DNA reads as TGTGCCAGCGGCCGTAAAAGGACAGACCAGGGGGGCGAGCAGTACTTC. Its protein product is CASGRKRTDQGGEQYF. The chain links TRBV6-6 to TRBJ2-7; maybe TRBD1 (7 bases). Germline CDR1 reads MNHNY; CDR2 reads SVGAGI (reference sequence). V lost 8 bases to trimming and J lost 6 bases, with 26 bases between them. The CDR3 extends over 16 amino acids.

The rearrangement joins TRBV29-1 to TRBJ2-5, with a possible D match to TRBD2 (5 bases). The V gene's germline CDR1 is SQVTM and CDR2 ANQGSEA. V lost 7 bases, J lost 5 bases, and 14 bases lay in between. The CDR3 loop spans 12 amino acids. This CDR3 reads CSGGASGETQYF. The DNA for the CDR3 is TGCAGCGGGGGAGCTTCCGGGGAGACCCAGTACTTC.

V gene TRBV5-1 combines with J gene TRBJ2-6; D unclear. Trimming removed 5 bases from V and 0 bases from J, with 6 bases in between. This CDR3 comprises 14 residues. Per the germline V gene, CDR1 is SGHRS and CDR2 is YFSETQ. CDR3 loop: CASRFSSGANVLTF. The CDR3 DNA reads TGCGCCAGCAGGTTCTCCTCTGGGGCCAACGTCCTGACTTTC.

This chain uses TRBV6-5 with TRBJ2-3; D unresolved. Germline V CDR1 and CDR2: MNHEY, SVGAGI. V was cut by 6 bases and J by 8 bases, with 9 bases left in between. There are 11 residues in the CDR3. The CDR3 loop reads CASRNRGTQYF. In DNA form, the CDR3 reads TGTGCCAGCAGGAACAGAGGTACGCAGTATTTT.

This rearrangement joins TRBV4-1 to TRBJ1-2; possible D gene TRBD1, 5 bases. This CDR3 has 12 amino acids. CDR1 is MGHRA, CDR2 YSYEKL, per germline. V lost 4 bases and J lost 10, with 13 bases in between. The CDR3 bases are TGCGCCAGCAGCCCTTTGGGGCTCGTCTACACCTTC. Protein: CASSPLGLVYTF.

This clone was detected only a few times. The sample has other DNA sequences that encode this CDR3 too. This chain links TRBV6-6 with TRBJ2-1, with unresolved D. Between the trimmed V and J ends, which lost 0 bases and 3 bases, there was a span of 6 bases. This CDR3 is built from 14 residues. The V gene's germline CDR1 is MNHNY and CDR2 SVGAGI (reference sequence). The CDR3 protein is CASSYSSVYNEQFF. DNA for the CDR3: TGTGCCAGCAGTTACTCCAGTGTCTACAATGAGCAGTTCTTC.

The chain uses TRBV6-1 and TRBJ1-2, with TRBD1 identical over 7 bases. Germline trimming cut 6 bases from V and 4 bases from J; bases unmatched to any gene: 8. CDR3 length: 14 amino acids. CDR1 is MNHNS and CDR2 is SASEGT in the germline V gene. The CDR3 region is CASRHTGEVYGYTF. CDR3 sequence (DNA): TGTGCCAGCAGACACACAGGGGAGGTCTATGGCTACACCTTC.

The J gene is TRBJ2-5, the V gene TRBV5-4; 7 positions agree with TRBD2. The germline gives CDR1 SGHNT, CDR2 YYREEE (reference sequence). The trim removed 3 bases at V and 4 bases at J, leaving 9 bases unmatched. CDR3 size: 15 residues. The CDR3 coding sequence is TGTGCCAGCAGCTGGGAGACTAGCCGCTCAGAGACCCAGTACTTC. This translates into CASSWETSRSETQYF. The full variable domain, with the rest looked up from reference TRBV5-4 and TRBJ2-5, is ETGVTQSPTHLIKTRGQQVTLRCSSQSGHNTVSWYQQALGQGPQFIFQYYREEENGRGNFPPRFSGLQFPNYSSELNVNALELDDSALYLCASSWETSRSETQYFGPGTRLLVL.

CDR3 protein: CASSTGDTRIYEQYF. DNA for the CDR3: TGTGCCAGTAGTACCGGAGATACACGTATCTACGAGCAGTACTTC. The chain is built from TRBV19 and TRBJ2-7; no clear D gene. V was cut by 4 bases and J by 3 bases, with 16 bases left in between. Germline V lookup: CDR1 LNHDA, CDR2 SQIVND (reference sequence). The CDR3 extends over 15 amino acids.

J is TRBJ2-5 and V is TRBV6-1; 12 bases fit TRBD2. Germline V gene data show CDR1 as MNHNS and CDR2 as SASEGT. V shed 10 bases, J shed 5 bases, and the junction held 8 bases outside the gene matches. CDR3 size: 14 residues. The chain's CDR3 is CANGGGLAGETQYF. CDR3 in DNA: TGTGCCAACGGAGGAGGACTAGCGGGGGAGACCCAGTACTTC.

The chain combines TRBV30 with TRBJ1-2, with unresolved D. The CDR3 has 13 residues. CDR1 is GTSNPN and CDR2 is SVGIG in the germline V gene (reference sequence). V dropped 7 bases and J dropped 5 bases, with 17 bases sitting between them. The CDR3 coding sequence is TGTGCCTTTTCGGACCGAGGAAGGTATGGCTACACCTTC. Its translation is CAFSDRGRYGYTF.

This clone was seen a handful of times. This chain uses TRBV5-1 with TRBJ1-2, with D tentatively TRBD1 (6 bases). CDR3 length: 14 residues. Per the germline V gene, CDR1 is SGHRS and CDR2 is YFSETQ. Trimming took 4 bases from V and 9 from J, leaving 19 bases between them. The CDR3 coding sequence is TGCGCCAGCAGCCTGGGGGCAGGTTCGGGACGCTACACCTTC. Protein product: CASSLGAGSGRYTF.

CDR3 nucleotide sequence: TGTGCCAGCAGCCCGAGACTAGCGTCCAACGAGCAGTACTTC. It translates to CASSPRLASNEQYF. The chain carries TRBV7-2 and TRBJ2-5, with TRBD2 matching 8 bases. The DNA end lines up better with TRBJ2-7; the J call may be wrong. The CDR3 has 14 residues. The V gene's germline CDR1 is SGHTA and CDR2 FQGNSA.